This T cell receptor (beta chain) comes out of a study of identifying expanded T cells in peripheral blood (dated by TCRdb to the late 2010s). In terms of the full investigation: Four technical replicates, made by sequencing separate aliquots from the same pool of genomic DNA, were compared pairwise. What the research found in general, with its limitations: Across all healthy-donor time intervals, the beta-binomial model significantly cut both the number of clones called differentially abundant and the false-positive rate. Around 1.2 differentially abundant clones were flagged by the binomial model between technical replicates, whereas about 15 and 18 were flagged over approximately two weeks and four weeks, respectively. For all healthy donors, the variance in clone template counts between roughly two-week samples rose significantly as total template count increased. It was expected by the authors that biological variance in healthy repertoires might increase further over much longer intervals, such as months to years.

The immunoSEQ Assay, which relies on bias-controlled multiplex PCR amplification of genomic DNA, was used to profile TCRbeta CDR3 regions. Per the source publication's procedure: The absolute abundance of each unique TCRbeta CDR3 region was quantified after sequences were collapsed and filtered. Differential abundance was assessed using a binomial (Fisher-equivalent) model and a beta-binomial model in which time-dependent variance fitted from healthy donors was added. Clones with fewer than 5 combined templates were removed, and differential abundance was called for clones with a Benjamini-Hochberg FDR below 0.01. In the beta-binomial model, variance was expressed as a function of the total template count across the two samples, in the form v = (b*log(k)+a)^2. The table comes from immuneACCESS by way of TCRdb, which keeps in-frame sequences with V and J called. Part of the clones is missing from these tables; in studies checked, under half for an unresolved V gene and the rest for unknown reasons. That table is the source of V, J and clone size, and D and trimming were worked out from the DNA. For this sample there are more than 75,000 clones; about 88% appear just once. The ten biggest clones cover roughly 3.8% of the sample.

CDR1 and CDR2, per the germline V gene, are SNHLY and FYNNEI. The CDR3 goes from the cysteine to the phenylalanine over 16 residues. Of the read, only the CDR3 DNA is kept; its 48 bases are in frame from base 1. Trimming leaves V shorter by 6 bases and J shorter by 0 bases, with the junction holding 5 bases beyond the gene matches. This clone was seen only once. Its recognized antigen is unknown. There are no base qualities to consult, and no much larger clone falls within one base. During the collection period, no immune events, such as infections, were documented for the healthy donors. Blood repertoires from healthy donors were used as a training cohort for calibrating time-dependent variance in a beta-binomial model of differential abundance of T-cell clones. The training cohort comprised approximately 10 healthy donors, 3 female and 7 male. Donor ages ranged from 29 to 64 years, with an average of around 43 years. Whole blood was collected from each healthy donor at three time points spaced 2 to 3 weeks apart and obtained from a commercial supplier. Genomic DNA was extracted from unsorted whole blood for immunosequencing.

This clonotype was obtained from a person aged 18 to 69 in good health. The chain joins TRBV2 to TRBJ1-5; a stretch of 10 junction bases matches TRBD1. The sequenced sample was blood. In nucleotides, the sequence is TGTGCCAGCAGCCGGGACAGGGGTAATAGCAATCAGCCCCAGCATTTT. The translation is CASSRDRGNSNQPQHF.